This record covers a single T cell receptor (beta chain). The antigen remains unidentified. Both subsets, CD45RA+ naive and CD45RA-negative memory, were split from the CD4+ cells. The data were taken from a study of shared clonotypes between healthy human individuals. Sorted subsets were amplified in replicate PCRs using 200 ng DNA, 32,000 or so T cell genomes. Clones were sequenced by immunoSEQ multiplex PCR, and TCRdb holds only the in-frame ones, with some missing. The data contain 1,400,000 or so clones, 98% to 99% of them seen just once; the ten biggest clones take up around 0.33%. Study results and limitations: The study's rarefaction showed incomplete sorted-subset sequencing despite large depth.

This CDR3 has 17 residues. Between the trimmed V and J ends, which lost 0 bases and 3 bases, there was a span of 19 bases. The germline V gene has CDR1 SGHRS and CDR2 YFSETQ. V and J are TRBV5-1 and TRBJ2-7, with D perhaps TRBD1 or TRBD2 (5 bases each). This clonotype originated in a man aged 30-40 years in good health. Sequenced material: naive CD4+ T cells sorted from blood. The sample's subset: CD45RA+ positively selected. DNA for the CDR3: TGCGCCAGCAGCTTGGGGGGGAACTTCCGACAGAGCTACGAGCAGTACTTC. Translated, it gives CASSLGGNFRQSYEQYF.